Described below is a single T cell receptor (beta chain) sequence and its context. This clone's antigen is unknown. No quality values exist for individual bases; no much larger clone is one base distant. Library preparation employed 5' RACE. Sequencing instrument: Illumina HiSeq 2000. A universal primer binding site was added through template switching, and the final cDNA carried a unique molecular identifier so that TCR cDNA molecules could be counted accurately. Specific primers in the conserved constant-segment region were used to synthesize first-strand cDNA for the TCR alpha and beta chains. Each cDNA library was double barcoded, with a SMART-Mk sample barcode plus Illumina barcodes, to control for contamination. TruSeq adapter sequences along with Illumina sample barcodes were introduced in two successive PCR steps. TCR alpha and beta cDNA libraries were sequenced on the Illumina HiSeq platform with custom primers. Turning to the authors' computational methods: Unique molecular identifiers were extracted from raw reads with MiGEC, and CDR3 positions were determined with MiXCR. For each individual, recombination models were inferred using an EM algorithm with the repgenHMM and IGoR tools. Shared clonotypes were analyzed with the tcR package in R, and sharing was normalized by the product of cloneset sizes. To study raw recombination without the effects of thymic and clonal selection, out-of-frame nonproductive sequences were analyzed. TCRdb handled the public reads itself, with Q25 trimming in fastp and clone calling in MiXCR, and kept productive beta chains. Each CDR3 protein appears once, grouped with its most common genes and DNA. TCRdb assigned the V and J calls; the authors' analysis was not used. This sample is represented by a few hundred thousand distinct CDR3 sequences; 5% to 7% of them were singletons. The ten biggest clones cover more than 12% of the sample.

These data are taken from a study of identical twins (dated by TCRdb to 2016 to 2017). Background on the whole study: To test whether fetal clonotypes persist, the study used deep sequencing on TCR alpha and beta repertoires from monozygotic twins, unrelated adults of various ages, and cord blood. Replicate twin experiments were performed at different times using different library preparation protocols to rule out contamination.

Only healthy Caucasian donors were included. The twin cohort comprised three pairs of female monozygotic twins, all aged about 18 to 30 years. Positive isolation kits from Invitrogen were used to isolate CD4+ and CD8+ T cell populations. Overall study outcomes, separate from this receptor: In monozygotic twins, out-of-frame TCR alpha sharing was systematically underestimated by recombination models, although the models agreed with sharing between unrelated individuals. Conclusions relied on cross-sectional statistical analysis, since the same donors could not be followed over many years. Compared with coincidental sharing between unrelated individuals, out-of-frame TCR alpha sequences shared between twins showed an excess of sequences with low generation probability. Excess twin sharing in beta out-of-frame sequences was weaker because fewer shared sequences lowered the signal-to-noise ratio. Zero-insertion analyses could be partly confounded by invariant T cells such as MAIT and iNKT, although diverse VJ usage argued against such confounding for most clonotypes. Fewer insertions were carried by abundant cord blood beta clonotypes, a similar but weaker trend appeared in young adult naive repertoires, and no such trend appeared in memory repertoires.

This sample also appeared in a second study, on T cells expressing NK-cell markers. As noted in the second study: Fewer than ten donors provided sorted CD3+CD56+NKG2C+, CD3+CD56+NKG2C- and CD3+CD56-NKG2C+ T-cell subsets, whose TCR beta-chain repertoires were profiled. Seven of the eight sequenced donors were HCMV-seropositive and one was HCMV-seronegative. To restrict sorting to alphabetaTCR-expressing T cells, an anti-gammadeltaTCR antibody was added in several experiments. In six donors, the dominant CD3+CD56+NKG2C+ clonotypes were among the top 10 CD8+ clonotypes and accounted for about 1.0-7.5% of CD8+ T cells. Those dominant clonotypes were again the most abundant among CD3+CD56-NKG2C+ cells in several donors, at roughly 25-60.1%. Whether the expanded NKG2C-expressing T cell clones were specific for HCMV antigens remained unclear. The eight sequenced donors were randomly selected healthy volunteers, three men and five women. HCMV-specific IgG was detected in serum with a commercial ELISA kit to determine HCMV serostatus. MIGEC was used to demultiplex reads and group reads by UMI, and MiTCR was used to assemble and quantify clonotypes. To exclude erroneous sequences, only TCR cDNA sequences supported by at least two reads were retained. The tcR package was used for downstream repertoire analysis, and clonotypes were matched between fractions using CDR3 nucleotide sequence together with V segment. VDJmatch was used to annotate antigen specificity against VDJdb, with one amino acid substitution allowed in CDR3.

This TCR was sampled from a woman aged 18-29 years in good health. Material: CD8+ T cells sorted from blood.

CDR3 sequence: CATSRDRGRGGYTF. The DNA is TGTGCCACCAGCAGGGACAGGGGGCGAGGTGGCTACACCTTC. The chain is encoded by TRBV15 joined to TRBJ1-2, with 11 junctional bases fitting TRBD1. The CDR3 runs 14 residues from the cysteine to the phenylalanine. The retained sequence is limited to the CDR3, 42 bases, with the frame set at the first base. CDR1 and CDR2 are drawn from the germline V gene (reference sequence): LNHNV, YYDKDF. V is pruned by 3 bases and J by 7 bases, leaving 4 bases of the junction without a gene match.